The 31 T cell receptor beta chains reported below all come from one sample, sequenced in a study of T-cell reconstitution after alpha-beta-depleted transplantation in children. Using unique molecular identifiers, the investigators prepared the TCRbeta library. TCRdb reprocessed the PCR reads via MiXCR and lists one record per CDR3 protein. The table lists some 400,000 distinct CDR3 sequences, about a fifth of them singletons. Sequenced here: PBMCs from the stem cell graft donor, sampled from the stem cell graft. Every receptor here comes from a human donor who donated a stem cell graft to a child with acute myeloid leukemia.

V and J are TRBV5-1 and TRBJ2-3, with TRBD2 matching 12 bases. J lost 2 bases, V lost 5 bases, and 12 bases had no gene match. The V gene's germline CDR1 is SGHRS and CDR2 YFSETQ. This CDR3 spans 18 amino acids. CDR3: CASSGLAGQLASTDTQYF. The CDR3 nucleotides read TGCGCCAGCAGTGGACTAGCGGGACAACTGGCCTCCACAGATACGCAGTATTTT.

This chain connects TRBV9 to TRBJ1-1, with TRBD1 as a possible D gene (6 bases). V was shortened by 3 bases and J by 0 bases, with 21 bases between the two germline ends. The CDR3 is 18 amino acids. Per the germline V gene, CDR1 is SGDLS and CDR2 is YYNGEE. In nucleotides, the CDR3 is TGTGCCAGCAGCGAGGGGGTGGGGGGTGATGGGTTGAACACTGAAGCTTTCTTT. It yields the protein CASSEGVGGDGLNTEAFF.

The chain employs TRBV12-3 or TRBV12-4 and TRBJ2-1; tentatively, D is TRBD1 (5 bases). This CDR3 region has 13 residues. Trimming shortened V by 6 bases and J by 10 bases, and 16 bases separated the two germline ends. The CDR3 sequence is CASRTQENDEQFF. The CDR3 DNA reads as TGTGCCAGCAGGACACAGGAGAATGACGAGCAGTTCTTC.

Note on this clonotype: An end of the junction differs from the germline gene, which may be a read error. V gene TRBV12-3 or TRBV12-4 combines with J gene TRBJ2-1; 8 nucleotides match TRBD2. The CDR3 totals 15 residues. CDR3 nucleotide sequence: TGTGCCAGCAGTCTAGCGGGTGTGGTCTACAATGAGCAGTTCTTC. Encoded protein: CASSLAGVVYNEQFF.

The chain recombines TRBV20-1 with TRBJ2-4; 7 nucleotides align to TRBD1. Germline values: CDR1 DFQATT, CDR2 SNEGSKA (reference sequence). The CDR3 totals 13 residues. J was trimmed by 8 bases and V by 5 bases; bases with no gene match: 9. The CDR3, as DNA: TGCAGTGCTGCCCGCAGGGGGAGAGACATTCAGTACTTC. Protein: CSAARRGRDIQYF.

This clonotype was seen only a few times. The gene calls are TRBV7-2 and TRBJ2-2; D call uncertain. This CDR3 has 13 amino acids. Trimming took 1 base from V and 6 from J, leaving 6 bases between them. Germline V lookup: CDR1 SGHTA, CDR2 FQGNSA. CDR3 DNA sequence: TGTGCCAGCAGCTTAGTAAGGCCCGGGGAGCTGTTTTTT. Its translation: CASSLVRPGELFF.

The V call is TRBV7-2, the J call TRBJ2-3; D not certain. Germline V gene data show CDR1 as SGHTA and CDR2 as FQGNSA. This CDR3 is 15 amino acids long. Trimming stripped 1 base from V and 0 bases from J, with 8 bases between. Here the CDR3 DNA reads TGTGCCAGCAGCTTAGTGGTGCTCAGCACAGATACGCAGTATTTT. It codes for CASSLVVLSTDTQYF.

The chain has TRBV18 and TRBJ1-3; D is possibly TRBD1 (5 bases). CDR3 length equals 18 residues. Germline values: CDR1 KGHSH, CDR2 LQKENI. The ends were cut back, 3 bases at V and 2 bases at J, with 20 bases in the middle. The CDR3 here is CASSPLGSGRETGNTIYF. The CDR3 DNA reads TGTGCCAGCTCACCTTTGGGGTCCGGCAGGGAAACTGGAAACACCATATATTTT.

In nucleotides, the CDR3 is TGCGCCAGCAGCTTGGTAACCTCAGGGTATGGCTACACCTTC. Residues: CASSLVTSGYGYTF. The chain has TRBV5-1 and TRBJ1-2, with D perhaps TRBD1 (5 bases). Trimming removed 0 bases at V and 5 bases at J, with 11 bases between. This CDR3 region has 14 residues. Germline CDR1 SGHRS, CDR2 YFSETQ.

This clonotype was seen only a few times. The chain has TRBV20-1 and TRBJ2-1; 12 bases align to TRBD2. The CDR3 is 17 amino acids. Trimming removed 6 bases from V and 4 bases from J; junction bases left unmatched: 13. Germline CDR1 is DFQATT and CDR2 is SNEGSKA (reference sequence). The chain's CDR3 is CSARRLAGEVLYNEQFF. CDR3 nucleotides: TGCAGTGCCCGAAGACTAGCGGGAGAGGTACTATACAATGAGCAGTTCTTC.

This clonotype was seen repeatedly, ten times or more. CDR3 region: CAISEYVSAGASSYEQYF. CDR3 coding DNA: TGTGCCATCAGTGAGTATGTCTCGGCGGGGGCGAGCTCCTACGAGCAGTACTTC. The chain has TRBV10-3 and TRBJ2-7; a possible D gene is TRBD2 (7 bases). Germline V gives CDR1 ENHRY, CDR2 SYGVKD. CDR3 size: 18 residues. Between the trimmed V and J ends, which lost 1 base and 0 bases, there was a span of 19 bases.

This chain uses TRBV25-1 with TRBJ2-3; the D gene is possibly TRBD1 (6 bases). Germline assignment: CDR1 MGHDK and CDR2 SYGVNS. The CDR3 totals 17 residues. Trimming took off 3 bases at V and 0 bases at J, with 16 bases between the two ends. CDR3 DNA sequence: TGTGCCAGCAGTGATTCTTTGGGGGCGGTCAGCACAGATACGCAGTATTTT. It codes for CASSDSLGAVSTDTQYF. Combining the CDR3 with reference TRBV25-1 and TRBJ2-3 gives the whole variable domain EADIYQTPRYLVIGTGKKITLECSQTMGHDKMYWYQQDPGMELHLIHYSYGVNSTEKGDLSSESTVSRIRTEHFPLTLESARPSHTSQYLCASSDSLGAVSTDTQYFGPGTRLTVL.

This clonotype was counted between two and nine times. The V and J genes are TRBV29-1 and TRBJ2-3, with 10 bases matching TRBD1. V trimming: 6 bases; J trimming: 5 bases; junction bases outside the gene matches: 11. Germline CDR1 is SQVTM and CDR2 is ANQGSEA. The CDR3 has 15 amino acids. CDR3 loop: CSVPRGDRGIDTQYF. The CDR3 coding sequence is TGCAGCGTACCGCGCGGGGACAGGGGAATAGATACGCAGTATTTT.

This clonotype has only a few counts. The CDR3 coding sequence is TGTGCCAGCAGTGAATTCGGCAGGGGGCAAGAGACCCAGTACTTC. It specifies CASSEFGRGQETQYF. This rearrangement joins TRBV25-1 to TRBJ2-5, with TRBD1 matching 7 bases. Germline CDR1 MGHDK, CDR2 SYGVNS. J lost 2 bases, V lost 1 base, and 4 bases had no gene match. The CDR3 is made up of 15 amino acids.

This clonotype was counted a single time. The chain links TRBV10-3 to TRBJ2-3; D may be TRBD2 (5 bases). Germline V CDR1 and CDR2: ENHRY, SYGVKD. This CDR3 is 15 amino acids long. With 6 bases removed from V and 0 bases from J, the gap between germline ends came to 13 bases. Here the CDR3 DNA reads TGTGCCATCAGGCCCCCGGCGGGTAGCACAGATACGCAGTATTTT. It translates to CAIRPPAGSTDTQYF.

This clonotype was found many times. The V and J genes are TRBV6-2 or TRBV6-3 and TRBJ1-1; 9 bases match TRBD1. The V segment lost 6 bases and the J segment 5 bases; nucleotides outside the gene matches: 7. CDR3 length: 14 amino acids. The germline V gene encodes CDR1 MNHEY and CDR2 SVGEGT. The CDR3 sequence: CASRGDRVKTEAFF. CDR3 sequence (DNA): TGTGCCAGCAGAGGGGACAGGGTAAAAACTGAAGCTTTCTTT.

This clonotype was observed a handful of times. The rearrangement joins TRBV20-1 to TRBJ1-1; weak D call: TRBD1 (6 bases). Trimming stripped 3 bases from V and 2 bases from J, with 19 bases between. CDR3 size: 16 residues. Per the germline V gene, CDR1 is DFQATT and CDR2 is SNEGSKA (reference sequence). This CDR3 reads CSASRGAEFLNTEAFF. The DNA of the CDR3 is TGCAGTGCTAGCCGGGGGGCGGAATTCCTAAACACTGAAGCTTTCTTT.

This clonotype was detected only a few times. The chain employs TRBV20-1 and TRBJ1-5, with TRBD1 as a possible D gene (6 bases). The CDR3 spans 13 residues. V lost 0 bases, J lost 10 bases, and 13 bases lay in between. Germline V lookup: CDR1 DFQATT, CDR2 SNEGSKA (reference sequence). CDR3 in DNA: TGCAGTGCTAGAGAGGAACAGGGACAACCCCAGCATTTT. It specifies CSAREEQGQPQHF.

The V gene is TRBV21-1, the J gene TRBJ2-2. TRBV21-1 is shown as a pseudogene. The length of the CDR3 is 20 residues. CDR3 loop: CASSLRTDRRQNANTGELFF. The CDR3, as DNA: TGTGCCAGCAGCCTACGGACGGATCGTCGACAAAACGCGAACACCGGGGAGCTGTTTTTT.

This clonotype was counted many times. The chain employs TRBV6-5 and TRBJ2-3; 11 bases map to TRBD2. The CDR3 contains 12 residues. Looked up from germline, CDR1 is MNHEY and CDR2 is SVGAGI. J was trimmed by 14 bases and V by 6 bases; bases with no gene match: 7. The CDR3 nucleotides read TGTGCCAGCAGAGTAGCGGGAGGGCCTGCGTATTTT. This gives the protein CASRVAGGPAYF.

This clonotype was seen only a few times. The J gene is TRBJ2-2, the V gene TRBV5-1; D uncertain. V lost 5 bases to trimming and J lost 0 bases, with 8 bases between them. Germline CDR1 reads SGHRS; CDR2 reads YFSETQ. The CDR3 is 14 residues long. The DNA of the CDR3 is TGCGCCAGCAGATATTCTCCGAACACCGGGGAGCTGTTTTTT. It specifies CASRYSPNTGELFF.

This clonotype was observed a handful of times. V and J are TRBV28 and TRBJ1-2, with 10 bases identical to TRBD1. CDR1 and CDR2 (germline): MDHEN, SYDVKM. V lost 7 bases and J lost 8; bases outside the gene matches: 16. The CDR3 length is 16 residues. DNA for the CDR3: TGTGCCAGCACCATCCCATCGGGACAGGGGAGTAAAGGCTACACCTTC. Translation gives CASTIPSGQGSKGYTF.

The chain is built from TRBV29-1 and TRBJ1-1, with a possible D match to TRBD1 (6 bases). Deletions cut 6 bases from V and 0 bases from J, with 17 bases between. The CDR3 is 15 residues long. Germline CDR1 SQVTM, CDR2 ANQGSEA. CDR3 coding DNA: TGCAGCGTCGGAGGTGCAGGGGACATGAACACTGAAGCTTTCTTT. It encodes CSVGGAGDMNTEAFF.

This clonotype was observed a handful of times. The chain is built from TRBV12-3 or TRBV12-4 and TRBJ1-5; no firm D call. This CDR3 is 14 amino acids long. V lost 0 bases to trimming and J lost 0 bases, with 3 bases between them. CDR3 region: CASSLAFSNQPQHF. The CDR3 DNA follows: TGTGCCAGCAGTTTAGCTTTTAGCAATCAGCCCCAGCATTTT.

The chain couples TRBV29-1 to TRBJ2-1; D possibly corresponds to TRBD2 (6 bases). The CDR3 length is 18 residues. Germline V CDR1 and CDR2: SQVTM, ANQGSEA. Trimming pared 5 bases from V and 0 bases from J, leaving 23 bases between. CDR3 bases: TGCAGCGTTCGGTCATGGGCGTCAGTGACTAGCTCCTACAATGAGCAGTTCTTC. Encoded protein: CSVRSWASVTSSYNEQFF.

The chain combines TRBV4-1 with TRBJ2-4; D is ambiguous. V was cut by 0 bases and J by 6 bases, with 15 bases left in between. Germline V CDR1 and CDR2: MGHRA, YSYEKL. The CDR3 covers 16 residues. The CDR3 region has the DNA TGCGCCAGCAGCCAAGATATACAGTCGGGCAGAAACATTCAGTACTTC. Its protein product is CASSQDIQSGRNIQYF.

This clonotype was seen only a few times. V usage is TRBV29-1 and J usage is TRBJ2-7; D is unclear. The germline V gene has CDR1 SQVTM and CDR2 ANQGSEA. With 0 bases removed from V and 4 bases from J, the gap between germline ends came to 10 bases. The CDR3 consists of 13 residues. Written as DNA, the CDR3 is TGCAGCGTTGAAGACTCAGCACGGTACGAGCAGTACTTC. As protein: CSVEDSARYEQYF.

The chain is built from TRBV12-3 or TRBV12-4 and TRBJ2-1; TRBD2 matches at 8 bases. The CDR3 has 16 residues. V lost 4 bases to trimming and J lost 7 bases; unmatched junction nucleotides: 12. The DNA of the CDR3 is TGTGCCAGCAGTTCTCCCGGACTAGCAAAGAAGAATGAGCAGTTCTTC. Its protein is CASSSPGLAKKNEQFF.

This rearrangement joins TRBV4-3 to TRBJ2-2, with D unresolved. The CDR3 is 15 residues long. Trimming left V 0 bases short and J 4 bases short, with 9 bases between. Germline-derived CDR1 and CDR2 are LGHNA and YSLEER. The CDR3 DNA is TGCGCCAGCAGCCAAGATATTGGGGTCACCGGGGAGCTGTTTTTT. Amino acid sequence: CASSQDIGVTGELFF.

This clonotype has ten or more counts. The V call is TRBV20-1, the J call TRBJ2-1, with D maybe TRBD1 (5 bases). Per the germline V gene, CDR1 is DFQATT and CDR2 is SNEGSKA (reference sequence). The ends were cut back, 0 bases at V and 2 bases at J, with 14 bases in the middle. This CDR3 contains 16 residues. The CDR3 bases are TGCAGTGCTAGAGAGGACATAGGAAAACCCTACAATGAGCAGTTCTTC. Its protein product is CSAREDIGKPYNEQFF.

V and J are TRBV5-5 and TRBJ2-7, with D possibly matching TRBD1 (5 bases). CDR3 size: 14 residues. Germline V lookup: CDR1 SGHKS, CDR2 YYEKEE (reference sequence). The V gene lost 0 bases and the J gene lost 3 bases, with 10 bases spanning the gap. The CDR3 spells CASSLEGAVYEQYF. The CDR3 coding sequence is TGTGCCAGCAGCTTGGAAGGGGCGGTCTACGAGCAGTACTTC.